This T cell receptor beta chain came from a study of OX40 agonist ivuxolimab in advanced cancers. Looking at the study overall: Patients were dosed with the agonistic anti-OX40 (CD134) antibody ivuxolimab. At 0.01 to 10 mg/kg, ivuxolimab was administered intravenously to patients every 2 weeks. Mean age around 60 years, range 23 to 79; 82.7% male.

The CDR3 totals 16 residues. Germline assignment: CDR1 SGHTA and CDR2 FQGNSA. V lost 5 bases and J lost 1, with 15 bases in between. This clone was observed a handful of times. Sequencing was performed with immunoSEQ multiplex PCR; in TCRdb, only in-frame clones are kept and a portion is missing. In the table there are about 74,000 clones, approximately 84% of which are singletons. This receptor was taken from an adult with an advanced solid tumor such as melanoma, head and neck, liver or kidney cancer. Sequences were derived from CD4+ or CD8+ T cells sorted from blood, sampled in a trial of the OX40 agonist ivuxolimab. This chain connects TRBV7-2 to TRBJ2-1; D gene unclear. The CDR3, as DNA: TGTGCCAGCAGCCCTGGCCCCCTTGGGTCCTACAATGAGCAGTTCTTC. This encodes CASSPGPLGSYNEQFF.